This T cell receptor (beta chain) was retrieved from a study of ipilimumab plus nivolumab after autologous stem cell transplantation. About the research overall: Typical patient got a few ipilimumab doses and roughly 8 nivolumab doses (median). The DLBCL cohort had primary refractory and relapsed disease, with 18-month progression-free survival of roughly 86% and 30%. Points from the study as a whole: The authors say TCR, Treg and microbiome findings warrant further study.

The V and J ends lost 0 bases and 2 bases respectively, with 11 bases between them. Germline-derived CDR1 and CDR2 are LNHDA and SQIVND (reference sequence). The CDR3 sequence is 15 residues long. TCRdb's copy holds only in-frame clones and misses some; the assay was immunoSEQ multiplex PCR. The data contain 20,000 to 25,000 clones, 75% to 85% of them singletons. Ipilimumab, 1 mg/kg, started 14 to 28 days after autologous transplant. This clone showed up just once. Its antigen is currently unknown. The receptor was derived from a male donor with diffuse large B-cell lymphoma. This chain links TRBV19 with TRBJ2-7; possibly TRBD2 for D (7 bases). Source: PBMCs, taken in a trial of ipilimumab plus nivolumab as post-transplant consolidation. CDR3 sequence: CASSIDMRGPYEQYF. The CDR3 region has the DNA TGTGCCAGTAGTATAGATATGCGGGGGCCCTACGAGCAGTACTTC. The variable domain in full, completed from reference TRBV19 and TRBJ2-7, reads DGGITQSPKYLFRKEGQNVTLSCEQNLNHDAMYWYRQDPGQGLRLIYYSQIVNDFQKGDIAEGYSVSREKKESFPLTVTSAQKNPTAFYLCASSIDMRGPYEQYFGPGTRLTVT.